This T cell receptor beta chain was recorded in a study of shared clonotypes between healthy human individuals. Study-wide points: What naive subsets generally showed was a larger estimated richness than memory subsets showed. Only blood was sampled; tissue repertoires likely differ.

CDR1 and CDR2 from the germline V gene are MNHEY and SMNVEV (reference sequence). The V segment lost 6 bases and the J segment 1 base; nucleotides outside the gene matches: 5. The CDR3 is 15 residues long. Positively selected for CCR7, the CD45RO-negative cells used as naive CD8 cells excluded terminally differentiated effector memory CD45RA+ cells. Donors, without exception, were Caucasian adults residing in Nashville, Tennessee. Profiling relied on immunoSEQ multiplex PCR, and the TCRdb table lists in-frame clones only, not all of them. Here the sample spans approximately 2,000,000 clones, just over 90% being singletons. A remark on this clone: Its specificity is not known.

Sequencing was done on a sample of naive CD8+ T cells from PBMCs. The clonotype comes from a man younger than 35 in good health. Some clones in this sample may be carry-over from other donors' samples. J is TRBJ2-7 and V is TRBV27; 11 bases are shared with TRBD2. CDR3 DNA sequence: TGTGCCAGCAGGCAGGGACTAGCGGAGTCCTACGAGCAGTACTTC. Translating gives CASRQGLAESYEQYF.